The 32 T cell receptor beta chains below were found in one sample sequenced in a study of human T cells and chemical hapten exposure. The time point was: healthy volunteer bleed at 6 weeks. It was unfractionated whole blood from which total RNA was extracted. TCRdb re-called the RACE reads through MiXCR, storing one row per CDR3 protein. There are around 80,000 distinct CDR3 sequences in the sample; roughly 8.7% occur only once, and 1.5% lies in the top ten. Input material: whole blood. All receptors come from a male donor in good health. Some clones in this sample may be carry-over from other donors' samples.

Only a few counts were recorded for this clonotype. The chain joins TRBV5-1 to TRBJ1-4; no clear D gene. The germline CDR1 and CDR2 sequences are SGHRS and YFSETQ. V lost 1 base and J 8 bases, leaving 9 bases between the germline ends. The CDR3 covers 13 residues. The CDR3 coding sequence is TGCGCCAGCAGCTTGAATATGGGGGAAAAACTGTTTTTT. This codes for CASSLNMGEKLFF.

In its sample, this clonotype was seen a few times. This chain links TRBV20-1 with TRBJ2-7, with 7 bases fitting TRBD1. This CDR3 contains 14 residues. V shed 0 bases, J shed 1 base, and the junction held 3 bases outside the gene matches. The germline gives CDR1 DFQATT, CDR2 SNEGSKA (reference sequence). CDR3 sequence reads: CSAREQGVSYEQYF. The CDR3 DNA reads as TGCAGTGCTAGAGAGCAGGGGGTGTCCTACGAGCAGTACTTC.

This chain connects TRBV12-3 or TRBV12-4 to TRBJ1-1; D is ambiguous. The germline V and J ends were trimmed by 4 bases and 5 bases, with 8 bases remaining between them. This CDR3 has 12 residues. The DNA for the CDR3 is TGTGCCAGCAGTTCTCGTGGGACTGAAGCTTTCTTT. Its protein product is CASSSRGTEAFF.

This sequence joins TRBV12-3 or TRBV12-4 and TRBJ1-2, with TRBD1 identical over 9 bases. The CDR3 runs 15 residues. Trimming cost V 6 bases and J 3 bases; bases outside gene matches: 8. CDR3 loop: CASRTPGQGDYGYTF. CDR3 DNA: TGTGCCAGCAGGACACCGGGACAGGGAGACTATGGCTACACCTTC.

This clonotype came up many times. The chain has TRBV20-1 and TRBJ1-6; TRBD1 matches at 8 bases. V lost 6 bases and J lost 9; bases outside the gene matches: 4. CDR1 DFQATT and CDR2 SNEGSKA come from the germline V gene (reference sequence). The CDR3 is 12 amino acids. This CDR3 reads CSAGTGGSPLHF. CDR3 nucleotide sequence: TGCAGTGCCGGAACAGGGGGTTCACCCCTCCACTTT.

This clonotype showed up just a few times. The chain couples TRBV12-3 or TRBV12-4 to TRBJ1-1; 7 bases are a match to TRBD1. This CDR3 region has 17 residues. The J segment lost 4 bases and the V segment lost 1 base, leaving 12 bases of the junction unmatched. The CDR3 region is CASSLDSWTGEGTEAFF. CDR3 in DNA: TGTGCCAGCAGTTTAGACAGTTGGACAGGTGAGGGCACTGAAGCTTTCTTT.

This clonotype was observed many times. This chain joins TRBV29-1 and TRBJ2-2; 7 positions match TRBD1. This CDR3 region has 13 residues. Per germline, CDR1 SQVTM and CDR2 ANQGSEA. V dropped 6 bases and J dropped 1; count of bases not matched to a gene: 2. This chain's CDR3 is CSVGQVNTGELFF. DNA for the CDR3: TGCAGCGTAGGACAGGTGAACACCGGGGAGCTGTTTTTT.

The gene calls are TRBV12-3 or TRBV12-4 and TRBJ2-7; D gene ambiguous. The V end lost 7 bases, the J end lost 1 base, and 14 bases lay between the germline ends. This CDR3 region has 14 residues. The CDR3 sequence is CASNDRASSYEQYF. As DNA, the CDR3 is TGTGCCAGCAACGACCGGGCCTCATCCTACGAGCAGTACTTC.

This clonotype was seen a few times. Here the CDR3 DNA reads TGTGCCTGGAGTACCGGGGCCCAAGACGGCTACACCTTC. Amino acids: CAWSTGAQDGYTF. The V gene is TRBV30, the J gene TRBJ1-2, with D perhaps TRBD1 (5 bases). The V and J ends lost 2 bases and 8 bases respectively, with 15 bases between them. The CDR3 length is 13 residues. In germline, CDR1 is GTSNPN, CDR2 SVGIG (reference sequence).

The sample holds a few counts of this clonotype. The chain carries TRBV20-1 and TRBJ2-7; D gene ambiguous. This CDR3 comprises 15 residues. Trimming shortened V by 2 bases and J by 3 bases, and 17 bases separated the two germline ends. Germline V gene sequence: CDR1 DFQATT, CDR2 SNEGSKA (reference sequence). In DNA form, the CDR3 reads TGCAGTGCTAGATTTTGGGTATTTACGATCTACGAGCAGTACTTC. As protein: CSARFWVFTIYEQYF.

This chain joins TRBV6-6 and TRBJ1-5; 9 bases are shared with TRBD1. Germline V gives CDR1 MNHNY, CDR2 SVGAGI (reference sequence). J was trimmed by 1 base and V by 7 bases; bases with no gene match: 5. The CDR3 loop spans 15 amino acids. CDR3 sequence reads: CASTTTGGSNQPQHF. For the CDR3, the DNA is TGTGCCAGCACGACAACAGGGGGCAGCAATCAGCCCCAGCATTTT.

This clonotype has just a few counts. The V call is TRBV18, the J call TRBJ2-7; D uncertain. This CDR3 region has 17 residues. V was shortened by 0 bases and J by 1 base, with 16 bases between the two germline ends. In germline, CDR1 is KGHSH, CDR2 LQKENI. CDR3 protein: CASSPPSRAARSYEQYF. CDR3 bases: TGTGCCAGCTCACCACCCAGCAGAGCTGCAAGATCCTACGAGCAGTACTTC. The full variable domain, its missing parts supplied by reference TRBV18 and TRBJ2-7, is NAGVMQNPRHLVRRRGQEARLRCSPMKGHSHVYWYRQLPEEGLKFMVYLQKENIIDESGMPKERFSAEFPKEGPSILRIQQVVRGDSAAYFCASSPPSRAARSYEQYFGPGTRLTVT.

This clonotype was detected many times. J is TRBJ2-3 and V is TRBV29-1; 9 positions agree with TRBD2. Germline CDR1 and CDR2: SQVTM and ANQGSEA. J was trimmed by 3 bases and V by 5 bases; bases with no gene match: 12. The CDR3 sequence is 16 residues long. DNA of the CDR3: TGCAGCGTTACAGGTCTTTCTAGCGGGATTACAGATACGCAGTATTTT. Translation: CSVTGLSSGITDTQYF.

This clonotype came up many times. The CDR3 loop reads CSVPNHDGPEAFF. CDR3 DNA sequence: TGCAGCGTTCCTAACCATGACGGACCTGAAGCTTTCTTT. This chain uses TRBV29-1 with TRBJ1-1, with no clear D. The germline CDR1 and CDR2 sequences are SQVTM and ANQGSEA. V was shortened by 5 bases and J by 6 bases, with 16 bases between the two germline ends. CDR3 length: 13 amino acids.

The chain links TRBV19 to TRBJ1-2; D unresolved. V gave up 2 bases and J gave up 2 bases, with 6 bases separating them. Germline CDR1 is LNHDA and CDR2 is SQIVND (reference sequence). This CDR3 has 13 residues. The CDR3: CASSISGNYGYTF. The CDR3 coding sequence is TGTGCCAGTAGTATATCCGGGAACTATGGCTACACCTTC. Full variable domain (missing parts from reference TRBV19 and TRBJ1-2): DGGITQSPKYLFRKEGQNVTLSCEQNLNHDAMYWYRQDPGQGLRLIYYSQIVNDFQKGDIAEGYSVSREKKESFPLTVTSAQKNPTAFYLCASSISGNYGYTFGSGTRLTVV.

This rearrangement joins TRBV27 to TRBJ2-2, with D perhaps TRBD1 (6 bases). V gave up 6 bases and J gave up 5 bases, with 10 bases separating them. The V gene's germline CDR1 is MNHEY and CDR2 SMNVEV (reference sequence). There are 13 residues in the CDR3. This CDR3 is CASSRRGTGELFF. In DNA, the CDR3 is TGTGCCAGCAGCCGCAGGGGAACCGGGGAGCTGTTTTTT.

This clonotype came up many times. V and J are TRBV25-1 and TRBJ1-1, with 7 bases that match TRBD1. V shed 7 bases, J shed 10 bases, and the junction held 21 bases outside the gene matches. Germline CDR1 is MGHDK and CDR2 is SYGVNS. The CDR3 runs 16 residues. Here the CDR3 DNA reads TGTGCCAGCAACCCTTGGGGGGGGGAGGGGGCCGACAGAGCTTTCTTT. It yields the protein CASNPWGGEGADRAFF.

This clonotype was seen a handful of times. The V and J genes are TRBV27 and TRBJ2-5; maybe TRBD2 (6 bases). Germline V gene lookup returns CDR1 MNHEY and CDR2 SMNVEV (reference sequence). The germline V and J ends were trimmed by 3 bases and 5 bases, with 16 bases remaining between them. The CDR3 contains 15 residues. The chain's CDR3 is CASSFSQGGWETQYF. CDR3 in DNA: TGTGCCAGCAGTTTTTCTCAGGGAGGTTGGGAGACCCAGTACTTC.

The sample holds a few counts of this clonotype. The V and J genes are TRBV19 and TRBJ1-2; 8 bases line up with TRBD1. V shed 8 bases and J 2 bases; nucleotides not matched to a gene: 10. The CDR3 has 15 amino acids. Germline-derived CDR1 and CDR2 are LNHDA and SQIVND (reference sequence). CDR3 nucleotide sequence: TGTGCCAGTGACGGACAGGGAAGTAAGAACTATGGCTACACCTTC. Translated, it gives CASDGQGSKNYGYTF.

The chain uses TRBV27 and TRBJ2-7, with a weak D call TRBD2 (5 bases). Per the germline V gene, CDR1 is MNHEY and CDR2 is SMNVEV (reference sequence). The CDR3 is made up of 12 amino acids. Trimming stripped 8 bases from V and 6 bases from J, with 14 bases between. The CDR3 bases are TGTGCCAGCCGTGAGAGGGTAGGCGAGCAGTACTTC. This encodes CASRERVGEQYF.

V usage is TRBV19 and J usage is TRBJ2-7; a weak D match, TRBD1 (5 bases). V was trimmed by 6 bases and J by 5 bases, leaving 11 bases between them. The CDR3 spans 12 residues. Germline V gives CDR1 LNHDA, CDR2 SQIVND (reference sequence). CDR3 loop: CASRAAGNEQYF. CDR3 nucleotide sequence: TGTGCCAGTAGGGCTGCAGGGAACGAGCAGTACTTC.

This clonotype came up many times. The V call is TRBV5-1, the J call TRBJ2-5; 12 bases line up with TRBD2. In germline, CDR1 is SGHRS, CDR2 YFSETQ. The CDR3 loop spans 15 amino acids. J was trimmed by 1 base and V by 4 bases; bases with no gene match: 2. The CDR3 sequence is CASSLGLAGQETQYF. The CDR3, as DNA: TGCGCCAGCAGCCTGGGACTAGCGGGCCAAGAGACCCAGTACTTC.

This clonotype was found a few times. This chain uses TRBV18 with TRBJ2-5; 9 bases map to TRBD1. Per germline, CDR1 KGHSH and CDR2 LQKENI. The ends lost 3 bases at V and 4 bases at J; junction bases unmatched: 3. The CDR3 length is 14 residues. This CDR3 reads CASSPGQGGETQYF. CDR3 sequence (DNA): TGTGCCAGCTCACCGGGACAGGGAGGAGAGACCCAGTACTTC.

The table lists this clonotype with a few counts. This rearrangement joins TRBV6-2 or TRBV6-3 to TRBJ2-1, with D maybe TRBD2 (5 bases). The germline V gene has CDR1 MNHEY and CDR2 SVGEGT. The V end was cut by 4 bases, the J end by 0 bases, with 13 bases between. This CDR3 spans 16 amino acids. CDR3 DNA: TGTGCCAGCAGTTTCGGAACGAGGGTCTCCTACAATGAGCAGTTCTTC. This encodes CASSFGTRVSYNEQFF.

The genes are TRBV19 and TRBJ2-1; 11 bases map to TRBD2. The CDR3 has 17 amino acids. Unmatched junction bases numbered 12, after V lost 3 bases and J lost 8 bases. Germline CDR1 and CDR2: LNHDA and SQIVND (reference sequence). The CDR3 DNA reads as TGTGCCAGTAGTATGGTTGCTACTAGCGGGAGTCTCCATGAGCAGTTCTTC. Its translation is CASSMVATSGSLHEQFF.

This clonotype was counted between two and nine times. The chain links TRBV27 to TRBJ1-2; 7 bases agree with TRBD1. Trimming removed 3 bases from V and 4 bases from J; junction bases left unmatched: 14. The CDR3 consists of 17 residues. CDR1 is MNHEY and CDR2 is SMNVEV in the germline V gene (reference sequence). The CDR3 loop reads CASSLRGPSPVSYGYTF. The CDR3 nucleotides are TGTGCCAGCAGTTTGAGGGGGCCTTCACCAGTTTCCTATGGCTACACCTTC.

This clonotype has only a few counts. DNA of the CDR3: TGTGCCAGCAGTAGTAACTTGGGACGGGAGCAGTTCTTC. This sequence encodes CASSSNLGREQFF. The chain joins TRBV7-2 to TRBJ2-1, with D perhaps matching TRBD1 or TRBD2 (5 bases each). The germline CDR1 and CDR2 sequences are SGHTA and FQGNSA. This CDR3 is built from 13 residues. Trimming took off 6 bases at V and 10 bases at J, with 16 bases between the two ends. The whole variable domain, filled in from reference TRBV7-2 and TRBJ2-1, reads GAGVSQSPSNKVTEKGKDVELRCDPISGHTALYWYRQSLGQGLEFLIYFQGNSAPDKSGLPSDRFSAERTGGSVSTLTIQRTQQEDSAVYLCASSSNLGREQFFGPGTRLTVL.

The rearrangement links TRBV6-5 to TRBJ1-1; maybe TRBD1 (5 bases). CDR1 is MNHEY and CDR2 is SVGAGI in the germline V gene. The ends were cut back, 5 bases at V and 1 base at J, with 8 bases in the middle. This CDR3 has 13 residues. CDR3 region: CASSNGQNTEAFF. Here the CDR3 DNA reads TGTGCCAGCAGTAACGGACAGAACACTGAAGCTTTCTTT.

There are a few counts of this clonotype. This sequence joins TRBV11-1 and TRBJ1-1, with 10 bases matching TRBD1. The CDR3 has 14 residues. The germline CDR1 and CDR2 sequences are SGHAT and FQDESV (reference sequence). With V trimmed by 4 bases and J by 8 bases, 7 bases remained unmatched. CDR3 sequence (DNA): TGTGCCAGCAGCTCCCGGGACAGGGGTTCGGAAGCTTTCTTT. This codes for CASSSRDRGSEAFF. Full variable domain (remainder filled in from reference TRBV11-1 and TRBJ1-1): EAEVAQSPRYKITEKSQAVAFWCDPISGHATLYWYRQILGQGPELLVQFQDESVVDDSQLPKDRFSAERLKGVDSTLKIQPAELGDSAMYLCASSSRDRGSEAFFGQGTRLTVV.

This clonotype has only a few counts. The rearrangement uses TRBV7-2 and TRBJ2-3, with D maybe TRBD2 (5 bases). This CDR3 spans 12 amino acids. V lost 5 bases and J lost 6, with 9 bases in between. The germline V gene encodes CDR1 SGHTA and CDR2 FQGNSA. The CDR3 here is CASSPLADTQYF. The CDR3 region has the DNA TGTGCCAGCAGCCCCCTAGCTGATACGCAGTATTTT.

This clonotype was seen at least ten times. The J gene is TRBJ2-7, the V gene TRBV29-1; tentatively, D is TRBD1 or TRBD2 (5 bases each). This CDR3 comprises 13 residues. With 5 bases removed from V and 0 bases from J, the gap between germline ends came to 11 bases. Germline CDR1 is SQVTM and CDR2 is ANQGSEA. As DNA, the CDR3 is TGCAGCGTTCCGGGGCAGAGCTCCTACGAGCAGTACTTC. Protein sequence: CSVPGQSSYEQYF.

The V gene is TRBV2, the J gene TRBJ2-5, with 10 bases that match TRBD1. V lost 6 bases, J lost 4 bases, and 8 bases stayed unmatched. CDR1 SNHLY and CDR2 FYNNEI come from the germline V gene. The CDR3 has 15 residues. CDR3 sequence reads: CASSVDRGNGETQYF. In DNA, the CDR3 is TGTGCCAGCAGCGTGGACAGGGGGAACGGAGAGACCCAGTACTTC. The full variable domain, its missing parts supplied by reference TRBV2 and TRBJ2-5, is EPEVTQTPSHQVTQMGQEVILRCVPISNHLYFYWYRQILGQKVEFLVSFYNNEISEKSEIFDDQFSVERPDGSNFTLKIRSTKLEDSAMYFCASSVDRGNGETQYFGPGTRLLVL.